Listed below are T cell receptor beta chains from one sample, sequenced in a study of blood T cell repertoires in COVID-19. Measured with immunoSEQ multiplex PCR; TCRdb has only the in-frame clones, and not every one. The table shows roughly 200,000 clones, with 84% occurring only once. Sequenced input: peripheral blood. The receptors here all came from a woman older than 75 with COVID-19, enrolled during active disease. The CDR3 runs from the conserved cysteine through the conserved F or W. Each record gives: clone size, V gene, J gene, CDR3 protein. Expanded clones are given a class, and other clones once, few, many or no size at all.

once,TRBV5-1,TRBJ1-2,CASSRGQGASDYGYTF
few,TRBV6-5,TRBJ2-7,CASSYEGTSGVQLYF
few,TRBV5-5,TRBJ2-5,CASSLEFGDHQETQYF
-,TRBV6-6,TRBJ2-2,CASSYGQGFVGELFF
-,TRBV9,TRBJ2-5,CASSSGGGPSQETQYF
once,TRBV6-5,TRBJ1-2,CASSLGTDYGYTF
few,TRBV14,TRBJ2-7,CASGTFYEQYF
-,TRBV11-2,TRBJ1-5,CASSTQGGGQPQHF
-,TRBV18,TRBJ2-1,CASSPGPDYYEQFF
-,TRBV11-3,TRBJ2-2,CASSSMGGEFAGELFF
-,TRBV5-6,TRBJ2-7,CASTRDSYEQYF
-,TRBV18,TRBJ1-4,CASSPVRGLNEKLFF
-,TRBV28,TRBJ1-1,CASSVRYTEAFF
once,TRBV3-1/TRBV3-2,TRBJ2-6,CASSQRPGQGRSGANVLTF
-,TRBV5-1,TRBJ1-1,CASSLRTSLGTEAFF
-,TRBV6-1,TRBJ1-4,CASSARDRGSTNEKLFF
-,TRBV18,TRBJ2-5,CASSPSDRQGQETQYF
-,TRBV3-1/TRBV3-2,TRBJ2-1,CASSPRGSGVTNEQFF
-,TRBV5-1,TRBJ2-5,CASSTWAGVETQYF
-,TRBV7-2,TRBJ1-2,CASSLIERSGYTF
-,TRBV5-8,TRBJ2-4,CASSLGVAKNIQYF
-,TRBV24-1,TRBJ1-2,CATSDSGQGNRYTF
-,TRBV7-2,TRBJ1-3,CASSLARLGSGNTIYF
-,TRBV30,TRBJ2-7,CASQDRSYEQYF
-,TRBV7-2,TRBJ2-1,CASSRGLFSYNEQFF
-,TRBV3-1/TRBV3-2,TRBJ2-7,CASSHRPSQGAHEQYF
-,TRBV5-1,TRBJ1-2,CASSWGQGRNYGYTF
-,TRBV4-2,TRBJ2-1,CASSQGTSSYNEQFF
-,TRBV7-2,TRBJ1-2,CASSQHPGNYGYTF
once,TRBV18,TRBJ1-1,CASSPPDGAKTEAFF
-,TRBV27,TRBJ1-6,CASSFEGLNNSPLHF
few,TRBV5-1,TRBJ1-1,CASSLVGGGGNTEAFF
-,TRBV9,TRBJ2-3,CASSVASGVGYTQYF
many,TRBV9,TRBJ2-7,CASSPSSKRAAYEQYF
once,TRBV6-6,TRBJ1-3,CASSRQRSNSGNTIYF
-,TRBV6-2/TRBV6-3,TRBJ2-7,CASRPSGGGEQYF
-,TRBV18,TRBJ2-3,CASSPSIQRGTDTQYF
-,TRBV12-3/TRBV12-4,TRBJ2-1,CASSHTRGYEQFF
-,TRBV7-7,TRBJ2-3,CASSLGVQSTDTQYF
few,TRBV19,TRBJ1-2,CARNRALGYGYTF
-,TRBV2,TRBJ2-6,CASRTRGGAAGANVLTF
-,TRBV11-3,TRBJ2-5,CASSLPGQKETQYF
-,TRBV3-1/TRBV3-2,TRBJ2-1,CASRLAGADNEQFF
-,TRBV28,TRBJ1-2,CASSGTGTNYGYTF
-,TRBV6-1,TRBJ1-2,CASSEYRGGGYTF
-,TRBV19,TRBJ1-1,CASSPTGTLELGLEAFF
few,TRBV5-4,TRBJ1-5,CASSLGTGANQPQHF
-,TRBV24-1,TRBJ1-2,CATSQGDYGYTF
-,TRBV2,TRBJ1-1,CASSEQGIAEAFF